This T cell receptor beta chain emerged from a study of blood T cell repertoires in COVID-19. Whole-study context: Samples came from the United States, Italy and Spain, spanning acute and convalescent COVID-19. Nucleic acid was either cDNA or gDNA, and it came from T cells, B-cell-depleted T cells, or PBMCs.

With 5 bases removed from V and 0 bases from J, the gap between germline ends came to 5 bases. This CDR3 region has 13 residues. Germline CDR1 and CDR2: SNHLY and FYNNEI. Enrolled during active infection, Seattle patients were then followed longitudinally. Original methodology: Nucleated cell number was recorded as an estimate derived from reference gene primer amplification. The table came from immunoSEQ multiplex PCR; TCRdb's copy has only in-frame clones and leaves some out. V, J and clone size were drawn from that table, and D and trimming were deduced from the DNA. The sample lists over 200,000 clones; about 93% were seen once.

The rearrangement joins TRBV2 to TRBJ1-3; D remains unclear. The clonotype originates from a man aged 55 to 70 with COVID-19, enrolled during active disease. Sequencing input: peripheral blood. CDR3 nucleotides: TGTGCCAGCAGTTGGAGCTCTGGAAACACCATATATTTT. Amino acids: CASSWSSGNTIYF.